Shown below are 4 T cell receptor beta chains from a single sample sequenced in a study of T cells generated in artificial thymic organoids. TCRalpha and TCRbeta libraries were amplified separately by semi-nested PCR with TRAC or TRBC reverse primers. From the 5' RACE reads, TCRdb called clonotypes with MiXCR, one entry per CDR3 protein. This sample has 8,000 or so distinct CDR3 sequences, with around 16% found just once. Sequenced input: naive CD8+ T cells from the thymus. This sample's subset: CD3+TCRalphabeta+CD8SP T cells; for blood, CD45RO-CCR7+ naive CD8+ T cells. These TCRs come from a human donor who gave cord blood stem cells for thymic organoid culture, a cardiac surgery patient who gave postnatal thymus, or a blood donor (not recorded which).

With respect to this clonotype: A much larger clonotype is one base distant, so this may be a read error. This chain's CDR3 is CASSFLPSLRGGWGNEQFF. The CDR3 bases are TGTGCCAGCAGTTTTTTGCCTTCGTTGCGGGGGGGCTGGGGCAATGAGCAGTTCTTC. The chain couples TRBV12-3 or TRBV12-4 to TRBJ2-1, with 9 bases aligning to TRBD2. This CDR3 is 19 amino acids long. V shed 3 bases and J 6 bases; nucleotides not matched to a gene: 18.

The J gene is TRBJ2-1, the V gene TRBV15; 9 positions agree with TRBD2. V lost 1 base and J lost 4; bases outside the gene matches: 14. From germline, CDR1 is LNHNV and CDR2 YYDKDF (reference sequence). This CDR3 contains 19 residues. CDR3 residues: CATSRATLAGRGPYNEQFF. CDR3 DNA: TGTGCCACCAGCAGAGCAACCCTAGCGGGAAGAGGGCCTTACAATGAGCAGTTCTTC.

Within the sample, this clonotype is medium-sized. The chain couples TRBV7-2 to TRBJ2-5; weak D call: TRBD1 (8 bases). The V end was cut by 5 bases, the J end by 5 bases, with 18 bases between. CDR3 length: 15 residues. Germline V gene data show CDR1 as SGHTA and CDR2 as FQGNSA. As DNA, the CDR3 is TGTGCCAGCAGCCCCGGACAGGGAGGGCCCGAGACCCAGTACTTC. It translates to CASSPGQGGPETQYF.

The chain couples TRBV27 to TRBJ2-7; TRBD2 agrees at 11 bases. The CDR3 has 15 amino acids. The J segment lost 6 bases and the V segment lost 7 bases, leaving 11 bases of the junction unmatched. Germline V gene lookup returns CDR1 MNHEY and CDR2 SMNVEV (reference sequence). Written as DNA, the CDR3 is TGTGCCAGCAAAGTAGCGGGAGGGCCCCTGGGCGAGCAGTACTTC. Translated, it gives CASKVAGGPLGEQYF.